This TCR beta chain was identified in a study of siplizumab effects on memory and regulatory T cells. Whole-study results and caveats: Naive or memory phenotype was unassignable for roughly 75-97% of proliferating CD4+ or CD8+ clones. Sequences that were alloreactive and traceable to unstimulated CD4+ memory cells were significantly reduced by siplizumab.

Some clones are missing from TCRdb's copy, which holds only in-frame ones; the method was immunoSEQ multiplex PCR. The sample consists of 100,000 to 120,000 clones, roughly 91% of them appearing once. On this clone: Its antigen is as yet unknown.

Losses at the gene ends were 5 bases for V and 4 bases for J; bases not matched to a gene: 3. CDR1 is MNHEY and CDR2 is SVGAGI in the germline V gene. This CDR3 region has 15 residues. This sequence originates from a human donor in good health. V usage is TRBV6-5 and J usage is TRBJ2-5, with 14 bases aligning to TRBD2. The specimen sequenced was CD4+ T cells sorted from blood. In nucleotides, the CDR3 is TGTGCCAGCAGTGCCGGGACTAGCGGGGGAGAGACCCAGTACTTC. Translated, it gives CASSAGTSGGETQYF.